This TCR beta chain was captured in a study of blood T cells in healthy people across ages. Germline lookup yields CDR1 LGHDT and CDR2 YNNKEL (reference sequence). J gave up 6 bases and V 4 bases, and 9 bases lay outside the gene matches. The CDR3 extends over 15 amino acids. Then a second PCR, running roughly 7 to 11 cycles, was carried out with a sample-barcoded 5' primer and a J-beta primer mix. Each CDR3 protein is one row after TCRdb ran MiXCR on the 5' RACE reads. The sample lists roughly 1,500,000 distinct CDR3 sequences; around 36% were seen once. The sequence came from a woman aged 30 to 39 in good health. Sequencing input: blood. The V call is TRBV3-1, the J call TRBJ2-1, with 7 bases lining up with TRBD1. CDR3 in amino acids: CASSPDRARGNEQFF. CDR3 DNA sequence: TGTGCCAGCAGCCCAGACAGGGCAAGGGGCAATGAGCAGTTCTTC.